A selection of T cell receptor beta chains follows, all from one sample in a study of blood T cell repertoires in COVID-19. TCRdb's copy holds only in-frame clones and misses some; the assay was immunoSEQ multiplex PCR. The sample lists 150,000 to 180,000 clones, approximately 80% occurring once. Sequencing used peripheral blood. The receptors come from a woman older than 75 with acute or convalescent COVID-19. The CDR3 runs from the conserved cysteine through the conserved F or W. Fields, in order: V gene, CDR3 protein.

>TRBV9
CASSVEQGPDYGYTF
>TRBV6-2/TRBV6-3
CASSYDSYGEAFF
>TRBV6-5
CASRDRGDRGEKLFF
>TRBV5-1
CASSRRGGLDSPLHF
>TRBV25-1
CASSEEDRGDYGYTF
>TRBV18
CASSPSSGTVGEQYF
>TRBV30
CAWSPVSSNEKLFF
>TRBV29-1
CSVSAGDRAVFF
>TRBV3-1/TRBV3-2
CASSQVATGSSPLHF
>TRBV2
CASKRQGGPTGAEKLFF
>TRBV5-1
CASSLTYLDRSSYNSPLHF
>TRBV10-1
CAIQGADYGYTF
>TRBV30
CAWSFGGVRPEAFF
>TRBV5-5
CASSEDIYQPQHF
>TRBV7-3
CASSLTGGAAEAFF
>TRBV15
CATSRPMGTGVLNEQFF
>TRBV6-5
CASRPGGPGGYTF
>TRBV7-9
CASSLESQFGEQFF
>TRBV5-4
CASSLDHRTGNTIYF
>TRBV27
CASSSSAGTGGPFRLNRGQYF
>TRBV7-8
CASSLGGQSLYGYTF
>TRBV9
CASSPRDRAELTNGYTF
>TRBV7-2
CASSLRGRLNTEAFF
>TRBV12-3/TRBV12-4
CASSPPGLEKLFF
>TRBV5-8
CASNSRTSGFGEQFF
>TRBV6-5
CASSGQGTDTQYF
>TRBV10-1
CASSEAGAPNEKLFF
>TRBV7-3
CASSVNRDRGRYF
>TRBV2
CASSRAGGTGRSEQYF